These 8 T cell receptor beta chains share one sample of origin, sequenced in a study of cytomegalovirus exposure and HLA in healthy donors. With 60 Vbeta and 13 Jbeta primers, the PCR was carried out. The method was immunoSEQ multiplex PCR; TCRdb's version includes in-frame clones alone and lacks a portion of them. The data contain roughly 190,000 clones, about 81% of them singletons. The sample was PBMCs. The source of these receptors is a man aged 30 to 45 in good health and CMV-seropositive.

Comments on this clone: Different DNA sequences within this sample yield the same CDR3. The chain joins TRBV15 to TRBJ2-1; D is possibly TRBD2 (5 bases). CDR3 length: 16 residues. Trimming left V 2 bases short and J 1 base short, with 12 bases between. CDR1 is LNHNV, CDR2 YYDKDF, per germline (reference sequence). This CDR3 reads CATSRPGSSSYNEQFF. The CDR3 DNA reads TGTGCCACCAGCAGACCGGGGTCGAGTTCCTACAATGAGCAGTTCTTC.

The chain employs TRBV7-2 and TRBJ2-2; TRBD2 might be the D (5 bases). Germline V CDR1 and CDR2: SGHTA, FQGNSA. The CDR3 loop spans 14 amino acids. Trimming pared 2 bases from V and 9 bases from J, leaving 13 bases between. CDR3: CASSLSAGGRELFF. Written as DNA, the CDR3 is TGTGCCAGCAGCTTATCGGCGGGTGGCAGGGAGCTGTTTTTT.

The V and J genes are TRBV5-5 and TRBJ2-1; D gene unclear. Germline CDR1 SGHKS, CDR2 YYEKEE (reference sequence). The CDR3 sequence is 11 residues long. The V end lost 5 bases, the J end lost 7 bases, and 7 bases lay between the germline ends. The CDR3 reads CASRQQNEQFF. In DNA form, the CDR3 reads TGTGCCAGCAGACAGCAGAATGAGCAGTTCTTC. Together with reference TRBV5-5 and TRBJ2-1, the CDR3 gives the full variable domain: DAGVTQSPTHLIKTRGQQVTLRCSPISGHKSVSWYQQVLGQGPQFIFQYYEKEERGRGNFPDRFSARQFPNYSSELNVNALLLGDSALYLCASRQQNEQFFGPGTRLTVL.

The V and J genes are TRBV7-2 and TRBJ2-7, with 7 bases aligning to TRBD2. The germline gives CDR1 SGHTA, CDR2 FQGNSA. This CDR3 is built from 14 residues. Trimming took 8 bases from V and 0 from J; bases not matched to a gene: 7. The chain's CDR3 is CASQNGRSSYEQYF. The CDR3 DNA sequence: TGTGCCAGCCAAAACGGGAGGAGCTCCTACGAGCAGTACTTC.

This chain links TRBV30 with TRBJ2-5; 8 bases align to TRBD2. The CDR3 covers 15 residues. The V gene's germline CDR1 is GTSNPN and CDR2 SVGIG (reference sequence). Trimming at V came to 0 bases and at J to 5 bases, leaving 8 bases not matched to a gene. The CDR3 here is CAWSVSGRPRETQYF. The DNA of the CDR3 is TGTGCCTGGAGTGTAAGCGGGAGACCCCGGGAGACCCAGTACTTC.

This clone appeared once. In nucleotides, the CDR3 is TGCGCCAGCAGCCAAGATCCGGGAATCACCGGGGAGCTGTTTTTT. Amino acid sequence: CASSQDPGITGELFF. The genes are TRBV4-3 and TRBJ2-2, with D possibly TRBD2 on 5 matching bases. Germline V lookup: CDR1 LGHNA, CDR2 YSLEER. The CDR3 is made up of 15 amino acids. With 0 bases removed from V and 4 bases from J, the gap between germline ends came to 9 bases.

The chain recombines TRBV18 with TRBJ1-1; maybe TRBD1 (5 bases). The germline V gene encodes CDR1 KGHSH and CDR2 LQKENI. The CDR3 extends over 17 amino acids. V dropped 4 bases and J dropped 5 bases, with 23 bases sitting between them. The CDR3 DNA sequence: TGTGCCAGCTCACGGACCCGACTTGTGGGGGGGATAACTGAAGCTTTCTTT. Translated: CASSRTRLVGGITEAFF.

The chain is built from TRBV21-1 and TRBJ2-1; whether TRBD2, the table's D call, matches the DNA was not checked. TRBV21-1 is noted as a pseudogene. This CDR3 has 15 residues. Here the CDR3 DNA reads TGTGCCAGCACCCCTAGGCGACCACCCGTAGATGGGCAGTTCTTC. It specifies CASTPRRPPVDGQFF.